Described below is a single T cell receptor (beta chain) sequence and its context. Original analysis: How many nucleated cells were present was estimated from reference gene primer amplification. Clones were sequenced by immunoSEQ multiplex PCR, and TCRdb holds only the in-frame ones, with some missing. From that table come the V and J calls and clone size; the DNA was used to work out D and trimming. This table holds around 180,000 clones, around three quarters found once. The CDR3 spans 15 residues. The V end was cut by 0 bases, the J end by 0 bases, with 9 bases between. Germline-derived CDR1 and CDR2 are GTSNPN and SVGIG (reference sequence). This sample is part of a study of blood T cell repertoires in COVID-19. In the study overall: The study drew acute and convalescent COVID-19 samples from the United States, Italy and Spain. Sources were T cells, B-cell-depleted T cells, or PBMCs; the material itself was cDNA or gDNA.

The TCR comes from an older man with active or convalescent COVID-19. Sequencing used peripheral blood. The rearrangement joins TRBV30 to TRBJ2-1; D is perhaps TRBD2 (6 bases). Here the CDR3 DNA reads TGTGCCTGGAGTGTAGGCGGGGTCTCCTACAATGAGCAGTTCTTC. Protein product: CAWSVGGVSYNEQFF.